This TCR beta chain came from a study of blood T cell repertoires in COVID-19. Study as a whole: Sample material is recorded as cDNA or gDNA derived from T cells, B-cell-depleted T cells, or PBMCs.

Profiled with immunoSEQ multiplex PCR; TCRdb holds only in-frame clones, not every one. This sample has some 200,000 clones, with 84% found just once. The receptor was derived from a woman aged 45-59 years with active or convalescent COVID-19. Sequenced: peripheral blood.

CDR3 protein: CASSQESQLALAHTGELFF. The CDR3 DNA reads as TGCGCCAGCAGCCAAGAATCCCAACTAGCGTTAGCCCACACCGGGGAGCTGTTTTTT. The chain is built from TRBV4-1 and TRBJ2-2; 7 bases match TRBD2. V gave up 0 bases and J gave up 3 bases; unmatched junction bases: 13. This CDR3 has 19 amino acids. The V gene's germline CDR1 is MGHRA and CDR2 YSYEKL.